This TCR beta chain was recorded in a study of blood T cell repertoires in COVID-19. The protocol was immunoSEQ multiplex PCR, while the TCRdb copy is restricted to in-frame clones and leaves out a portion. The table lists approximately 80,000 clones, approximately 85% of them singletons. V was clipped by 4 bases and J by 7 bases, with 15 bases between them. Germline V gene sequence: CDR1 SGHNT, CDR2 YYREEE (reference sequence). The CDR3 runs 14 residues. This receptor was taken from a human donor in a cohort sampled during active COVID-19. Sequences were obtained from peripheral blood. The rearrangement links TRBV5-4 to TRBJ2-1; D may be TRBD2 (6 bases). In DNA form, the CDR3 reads TGTGCCAGCAGCCCCGGGGGTTTTGCGAATGAGCAGTTCTTC. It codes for CASSPGGFANEQFF.